The 26 T cell receptor beta chains below come from one sample, sequenced in a study of cytomegalovirus exposure and HLA in healthy donors. The study ran its PCR with 60 Vbeta and 13 Jbeta primers. Assay used: immunoSEQ multiplex PCR; TCRdb lists only in-frame clones, some missing. The table has 50,000 to 65,000 clones, around 72% seen once. The material sequenced was PBMCs. The origin of the receptors is a man between 45 and 60 years old in good health and CMV-seropositive.

The rearrangement joins TRBV7-6 to TRBJ2-7; 7 bases match TRBD1. Germline CDR1 and CDR2: SGHVS and FNYEAQ. There are 15 residues in the CDR3. V gave up 1 base and J gave up 3 bases; unmatched junction bases: 6. The CDR3 sequence is CASSLDEGANYEQYF. CDR3 coding DNA: TGTGCCAGCAGCTTAGATGAGGGGGCGAACTACGAGCAGTACTTC.

The chain carries TRBV6-6 and TRBJ1-1, with D possibly matching TRBD1 (6 bases). The germline V gene has CDR1 MNHNY and CDR2 SVGAGI (reference sequence). The ends were cut back, 8 bases at V and 3 bases at J, with 22 bases in the middle. The CDR3 totals 16 residues. The CDR3 loop is CASLTLPRGTDTEAFF. The CDR3 DNA is TGTGCCAGCTTGACTCTGCCCAGGGGCACGGACACTGAAGCTTTCTTT.

The J gene is TRBJ1-5, the V gene TRBV9; a weak D match, TRBD1 (6 bases). CDR1 is SGDLS and CDR2 is YYNGEE in the germline V gene. Deletions cut 0 bases from V and 9 bases from J, with 16 bases between. This CDR3 region has 15 residues. Here the CDR3 reads CASSVGQEVLWPQHF. In DNA, the CDR3 is TGTGCCAGCAGCGTAGGACAGGAGGTCCTATGGCCCCAGCATTTT. The whole variable domain, filled in from reference TRBV9 and TRBJ1-5, reads DSGVTQTPKHLITATGQRVTLRCSPRSGDLSVYWYQQSLDQGLQFLIQYYNGEERAKGNILERFSAQQFPDLHSELNLSSLELGDSALYFCASSVGQEVLWPQHFGDGTRLSIL.

V and J are TRBV18 and TRBJ2-7; TRBD1 matches 10 bases. The CDR3 has 17 amino acids. V lost 5 bases, J lost 2 bases, and 12 bases stayed unmatched. Germline CDR1 KGHSH, CDR2 LQKENI. DNA of the CDR3: TGTGCCAGCTCAGGACAGGGGGTAAATCTCAGTCCCTACGAGCAGTACTTC. Translating gives CASSGQGVNLSPYEQYF.

The chain couples TRBV7-3 to TRBJ2-7; 12 nucleotides match TRBD2. After removal of 5 bases from V and 1 base from J, the junction contained 6 bases not matched to a gene. Germline V CDR1 and CDR2: SGHTA, FQGTGA. The CDR3 length is 16 residues. CDR3 in DNA: TGTGCCAGCAGCCCCCAGGGGACTAGCGGGTCCTACGAGCAGTACTTC. As protein: CASSPQGTSGSYEQYF.

This chain links TRBV21-1 with TRBJ2-7; the table assigns TRBD2, which was not confirmed against the DNA. TRBV21-1 is given as a pseudogene. The CDR3 loop spans 12 amino acids. As DNA, the CDR3 is TGTGCCAGCAGCTTCCGGGGCTACGAGCAGTACTTC. It codes for CASSFRGYEQYF.

V is TRBV7-9 and J is TRBJ2-5; 11 bases line up with TRBD2. The germline gives CDR1 SEHNR, CDR2 FQNEAQ (reference sequence). The CDR3 length is 16 residues. Unmatched junction bases numbered 5, after V lost 5 bases and J lost 0 bases. CDR3 region: CASSPGTSGHQETQYF. The CDR3 bases are TGTGCCAGCAGCCCTGGGACTAGCGGCCACCAAGAGACCCAGTACTTC.

This rearrangement joins TRBV29-1 to TRBJ2-1, with 7 nucleotides matching TRBD2. With 7 bases clipped from V and 7 bases from J, the junction kept 1 base outside the gene matches. The CDR3 consists of 10 residues. The germline V gene encodes CDR1 SQVTM and CDR2 ANQGSEA. The CDR3 region has the DNA TGCAGCGGCGGGGGAAATGAGCAGTTCTTC. This codes for CSGGGNEQFF.

The V gene is TRBV7-9, the J gene TRBJ2-3, with D possibly being TRBD2 (6 bases). The ends were cut back, 3 bases at V and 2 bases at J, with 9 bases in the middle. The CDR3 contains 14 residues. Germline-derived CDR1 and CDR2 are SEHNR and FQNEAQ (reference sequence). For the CDR3, the DNA is TGTGCCAGCAGCTTTACGGGGGACACAGATACGCAGTATTTT. This gives the protein CASSFTGDTDTQYF.

Comment on this clone: Germline is not matched at one junction end, which may reflect a read error. The chain links TRBV27 to TRBJ2-5; TRBD2 matches 10 bases. The J call may be wrong; the DNA end is better matched by TRBJ2-7. This CDR3 comprises 17 residues. CDR1 MNHEY and CDR2 SMNVEV come from the germline V gene (reference sequence). The CDR3 sequence: CVSSPLAGAPAPYEQYF. Written as DNA, the CDR3 is TGTGTCAGCAGTCCCCTAGCGGGGGCCCCCGCCCCCTACGAGCAGTACTTC.

V gene TRBV14 combines with J gene TRBJ2-2; TRBD1 aligns across 7 bases. Germline V gene sequence: CDR1 SGHDN, CDR2 FVKESK. The CDR3 sequence is 16 residues long. With V trimmed by 2 bases and J by 4 bases, 7 bases remained unmatched. CDR3 protein: CASSQWTGASTGELFF. The DNA of the CDR3 is TGTGCCAGCAGCCAATGGACAGGCGCGAGCACCGGGGAGCTGTTTTTT.

The rearrangement joins TRBV4-1 to TRBJ1-5; unclear D gene. The germline V and J ends were trimmed by 1 base and 7 bases, with 14 bases remaining between them. Per germline, CDR1 MGHRA and CDR2 YSYEKL. There are 15 residues in the CDR3. Here the CDR3 DNA reads TGCGCCAGCAGCCAAGGAGAGCTCTCCTCACAGCCCCAGCATTTT. It specifies CASSQGELSSQPQHF.

The gene calls are TRBV5-1 and TRBJ2-5; D is unclear. The J call may be incorrect, as the DNA end agrees better with TRBJ2-7. The CDR3 covers 15 residues. CDR1 and CDR2 (germline): SGHRS, YFSETQ. The CDR3, as DNA: TGCGCCAGCAGCTTGGAGCCCAGTTTCGACTACGAGCAGTACTTC. The encoded protein is CASSLEPSFDYEQYF.

The chain has TRBV28 and TRBJ2-4; 7 bases align to TRBD1. Germline assignment: CDR1 MDHEN and CDR2 SYDVKM. V was pared by 5 bases and J by 0 bases, with 4 bases of the junction left unmatched. The CDR3 has 15 residues. The CDR3 region has the DNA TGTGCCAGCAGTGGAAGGGGGCTAGCCAAAAACATTCAGTACTTC. It specifies CASSGRGLAKNIQYF.

V usage is TRBV4-1 and J usage is TRBJ1-1; TRBD1 agrees at 10 bases. CDR3 length: 15 amino acids. CDR1 and CDR2 from the germline V gene are MGHRA and YSYEKL. The J segment lost 4 bases and the V segment lost 3 bases, leaving 5 bases of the junction unmatched. DNA of the CDR3: TGCGCCAGCAGCCAGAAGGACAGGGGGTTCACTGAAGCTTTCTTT. Translation: CASSQKDRGFTEAFF.

The V and J genes are TRBV11-3 and TRBJ1-1, with D possibly being TRBD1 (5 bases). The CDR3 spans 14 residues. V gave up 3 bases and J gave up 2 bases, with 10 bases separating them. CDR1 and CDR2 (germline): SGHNT, YENEEA. CDR3 DNA: TGTGCCAGCAGCTTGTGGCAGGGAAACACTGAAGCTTTCTTT. Its translation: CASSLWQGNTEAFF.

This clone was counted a few times. V and J are TRBV10-1 and TRBJ2-1, with TRBD2 as a possible D gene (6 bases). The CDR3 length is 13 residues. CDR1 is WNHNN, CDR2 SYGVQD, per germline (reference sequence). V lost 6 bases and J lost 5, with 11 bases in between. The DNA of the CDR3 is TGCGCCAGCAGCCGGGCGGGGAACAATGAGCAGTTCTTC. Residues: CASSRAGNNEQFF.

A remark on this clone: The junction departs from germline at one end; a sequencing error may be responsible. This rearrangement joins TRBV7-9 to TRBJ1-3, with a weak D call TRBD1 (5 bases). Germline CDR1 reads SEHNR; CDR2 reads FQNEAQ (reference sequence). CDR3 length equals 16 residues. CDR3 coding DNA: TGTTCCAGCAGCCCTAACAGGTTTTTCTCGGGAAACACCATATATTTT. Translating gives CSSSPNRFFSGNTIYF.

The genes are TRBV10-3 and TRBJ2-7; the match to TRBD1 covers 9 bases. The CDR3 is 12 amino acids. CDR1 and CDR2 (germline): ENHRY, SYGVKD. V was pared by 5 bases and J by 5 bases, with 1 base of the junction left unmatched. CDR3 amino acids: CAISWTGDEQYF. CDR3 in DNA: TGTGCCATCAGTTGGACAGGGGACGAGCAGTACTTC.

This clone was seen a handful of times. The chain has TRBV27 and TRBJ2-1; a weak D match, TRBD1 (5 bases). The CDR3 is 13 residues long. Trimming removed 8 bases from V and 8 bases from J, with 16 bases in between. Germline V gives CDR1 MNHEY, CDR2 SMNVEV (reference sequence). The CDR3 spells CASGARRWHEQFF. CDR3 coding DNA: TGTGCCAGCGGGGCGAGACGTTGGCATGAGCAGTTCTTC.

This sequence joins TRBV7-8 and TRBJ2-3; D may be TRBD1 (5 bases). The CDR3 contains 17 residues. Trimming stripped 5 bases from V and 6 bases from J, with 24 bases between. CDR1 and CDR2 from the germline V gene are SGHVS and FQNEAQ. The CDR3 region is CASSLTYPLVGLDTQYF. CDR3 DNA sequence: TGTGCCAGCAGCCTTACGTACCCTTTAGTGGGGCTGGATACGCAGTATTTT.

A note on this clone: A read error may produce the germline difference seen at one junction end. The chain uses TRBV30 and TRBJ2-3, with TRBD1 matching 7 bases. CDR1 is GTSNPN, CDR2 SVGIG, per germline (reference sequence). The CDR3 has 14 residues. Written as DNA, the CDR3 is TGTGCCTGGAGTGGTGACAGGGCGATAGATGCGCAGTATTTT. This codes for CAWSGDRAIDAQYF.

With regard to this clone: A junction boundary mismatches the germline segment, possibly from a read error. Other DNA sequences of this sample code for an identical CDR3. V gene TRBV4-3 combines with J gene TRBJ2-1, with D unresolved. The CDR3 consists of 17 residues. Germline CDR1 is LGHNA and CDR2 is YSLEER. CDR3 in DNA: TGCGCCACCAGCCAACATATGATCGTACTCATCTACAATGAGCAGTTCTTC. This gives the protein CATSQHMIVLIYNEQFF.

The chain couples TRBV5-1 to TRBJ2-1; 9 bases are a match to TRBD2. This CDR3 region has 18 residues. The J segment lost 4 bases and the V segment lost 0 bases, leaving 11 bases of the junction unmatched. Germline V gives CDR1 SGHRS, CDR2 YFSETQ. The CDR3 region is CASSLASAGGPGYNEQFF. As DNA, the CDR3 is TGCGCCAGCAGCTTGGCCTCTGCGGGAGGGCCTGGGTACAATGAGCAGTTCTTC.

This clone was counted a single time. The chain uses TRBV6-1 and TRBJ2-7, with TRBD2 identical over 12 bases. Germline V gene data show CDR1 as MNHNS and CDR2 as SASEGT. V was clipped by 9 bases and J by 5 bases; unmatched bases: 5. The CDR3 contains 13 residues. CDR3 sequence: CASLTSGRNEQYF. As DNA, the CDR3 is TGTGCCAGTCTGACTAGCGGGAGAAACGAGCAGTACTTC.

V and J are TRBV4-3 and TRBJ1-2; D unresolved. Germline loops: CDR1 LGHNA, CDR2 YSLEER. Between the trimmed V and J ends, which lost 1 base and 0 bases, there was a span of 12 bases. The length of the CDR3 is 16 residues. The CDR3 DNA reads as TGCGCCAGCAGCCAAGGACGGAGGGTCTCTAACTATGGCTACACCTTC. Translating it yields CASSQGRRVSNYGYTF.